This is a list of T cell receptor beta chains from one sample in a study of Ad26.COV2.S vaccination and SARS-CoV-2 variants. The repertoire was sequenced with immunoSEQ multiplex PCR; TCRdb's copy has only in-frame clones and lacks some. The sample yields about 350,000 clones, 75% to 90% seen once. Sequences were derived from peripheral blood, sampled in a trial of Ad26.COV2.S vaccine versus placebo. These receptors all come from a person aged 18-65 years who received the Ad26.COV2.S COVID-19 vaccine or a placebo. The CDR3 runs from the conserved cysteine through the conserved F or W. A D gene is named only where the DNA matches it firmly. Where a row states a size, it is once, few, many or the class of an expanded clone; other rows omit it.

clone_size: NA; d_call: TRBD1; v_call: TRBV3-1/TRBV3-2; j_call: TRBJ2-7; cdr3_nt: TGTGCCAGCAGCCAAGATCCGGGACAGGGCTACGAGCAGTACTTC; cdr3_aa: CASSQDPGQGYEQYF
clone_size: NA; d_call: NA; v_call: TRBV25-1; j_call: TRBJ1-4; cdr3_nt: TGTGCCAGCAGCCTCAGACAGCATACGAATGAAAAACTGTTTTTT; cdr3_aa: CASSLRQHTNEKLFF
clone_size: NA; d_call: NA; v_call: TRBV19; j_call: TRBJ1-1; cdr3_nt: TGTGCCAGTAGTACCAGCAGGGAATTCCAAGGAACTGAAGCTTTCTTT; cdr3_aa: CASSTSREFQGTEAFF
clone_size: NA; d_call: NA; v_call: TRBV18; j_call: TRBJ2-6; cdr3_nt: TGTGCCAGCTCCGCGTCTGGGGCCAACGTCCTGACTTTC; cdr3_aa: CASSASGANVLTF
clone_size: NA; d_call: TRBD1; v_call: TRBV7-9; j_call: TRBJ1-1; cdr3_nt: TGTGCCAGCAGCCCGGCCGACAGGGGGGCGAGAGCTTTCTTT; cdr3_aa: CASSPADRGARAFF
clone_size: NA; d_call: TRBD1; v_call: TRBV5-1; j_call: TRBJ2-4; cdr3_nt: TGCGCCAGCAGCTCAGGACAGGGCTTCAAAAACATTCAGTACTTC; cdr3_aa: CASSSGQGFKNIQYF
clone_size: NA; d_call: TRBD1; v_call: TRBV4-1; j_call: TRBJ1-2; cdr3_nt: TGCGCCAGCAGCCCCGTCAGGGGACAGAGCCCCTATGGCTACACCTTC; cdr3_aa: CASSPVRGQSPYGYTF
clone_size: NA; d_call: NA; v_call: TRBV25-1; j_call: TRBJ2-5; cdr3_nt: TGTGCCAGCAGTGAATACGTACAGAACCAAGAGACCCAGTACTTC; cdr3_aa: CASSEYVQNQETQYF
clone_size: NA; d_call: NA; v_call: TRBV28; j_call: TRBJ1-5; cdr3_nt: TGTGCCAGCAGTTTAGCAGGCCTCAATCAGCCCCAGCATTTT; cdr3_aa: CASSLAGLNQPQHF
clone_size: few; d_call: TRBD1; v_call: TRBV2; j_call: TRBJ2-7; cdr3_nt: TGTGCCAGCAGTCAAGGGGACAGAAGGTTTTCCTACGAGCAGTACTTC; cdr3_aa: CASSQGDRRFSYEQYF
clone_size: NA; d_call: NA; v_call: TRBV5-1; j_call: TRBJ1-1; cdr3_nt: TGCGCCAGCAGCCGCCGACAAGATAACACTGAAGCTTTCTTT; cdr3_aa: CASSRRQDNTEAFF
clone_size: NA; d_call: TRBD1; v_call: TRBV5-5; j_call: TRBJ2-2; cdr3_nt: TGTGCCAGCAGCCGCGACAGGGGAACCGGGGAGCTGTTTTTT; cdr3_aa: CASSRDRGTGELFF
clone_size: NA; d_call: TRBD2; v_call: TRBV28; j_call: TRBJ2-1; cdr3_nt: TGTGCCAGCAGGCCGGGACTAGCGGGAGTCCATGAGCAGTTCTTC; cdr3_aa: CASRPGLAGVHEQFF
clone_size: NA; d_call: NA; v_call: TRBV2; j_call: TRBJ2-3; cdr3_nt: TGTGCCAGCAGTGGAGAGAGCGGCTACACAGATACGCAGTATTTT; cdr3_aa: CASSGESGYTDTQYF
clone_size: once; d_call: TRBD1; v_call: TRBV7-9; j_call: TRBJ2-7; cdr3_nt: TGTGCCAGCAGTTCCGGGACAGGGGGAAACTACGAGCAGTACTTC; cdr3_aa: CASSSGTGGNYEQYF
clone_size: NA; d_call: TRBD1; v_call: TRBV28; j_call: TRBJ2-7; cdr3_nt: TGTGCCAGCAGCCTAATGACGAGGGGGCGCGACGAGCAGTACTTC; cdr3_aa: CASSLMTRGRDEQYF
clone_size: NA; d_call: NA; v_call: TRBV15; j_call: TRBJ2-2; cdr3_nt: TGTGCCACCAGGGCGGCCGGCACCGGGGAGCTGTTTTTT; cdr3_aa: CATRAAGTGELFF
clone_size: NA; d_call: TRBD2; v_call: TRBV7-9; j_call: TRBJ2-7; cdr3_nt: TGTGCCAGCAGCTTAGGCGGGGGGCCGAGCTCCTACGAGCAGTACTTC; cdr3_aa: CASSLGGGPSSYEQYF
clone_size: NA; d_call: TRBD1; v_call: TRBV7-9; j_call: TRBJ1-6; cdr3_nt: TGTGCCAGCAGCCCGGGACAGGATTCACCCCTCCACTTT; cdr3_aa: CASSPGQDSPLHF
clone_size: NA; d_call: NA; v_call: TRBV14; j_call: TRBJ2-5; cdr3_nt: TGTGCCAGCAGCCAAGACCGGGATCAAGAGACCCAGTACTTC; cdr3_aa: CASSQDRDQETQYF
clone_size: NA; d_call: NA; v_call: TRBV4-3; j_call: TRBJ1-2; cdr3_nt: TGCGCCAGCAGCCAAGATCGGGGGGATGGCTACACCTTC; cdr3_aa: CASSQDRGDGYTF
clone_size: NA; d_call: NA; v_call: TRBV29-1; j_call: TRBJ2-1; cdr3_nt: TGCAGCGTCGCTTTTTCCGGGGCTCCCCTCTACAATGAGCAGTTCTTC; cdr3_aa: CSVAFSGAPLYNEQFF
clone_size: NA; d_call: TRBD1; v_call: TRBV3-1/TRBV3-2; j_call: TRBJ1-2; cdr3_nt: TGTGCCAGCAGCGGGGACAGGGAGGATGGCTACACCTTC; cdr3_aa: CASSGDREDGYTF
clone_size: once; d_call: TRBD1; v_call: TRBV6-6; j_call: TRBJ1-2; cdr3_nt: TGTGCCAGCAGTCCAACCTCCATGGACAGGGCTAACTATGGCTACACCTTC; cdr3_aa: CASSPTSMDRANYGYTF
clone_size: NA; d_call: NA; v_call: TRBV2; j_call: TRBJ1-5; cdr3_nt: TGTGCCAGCAGTACCACGACAGCGTTTGATAGCAATCAGCCCCAGCATTTT; cdr3_aa: CASSTTTAFDSNQPQHF
clone_size: NA; d_call: NA; v_call: TRBV2; j_call: TRBJ1-6; cdr3_nt: TGTGCCAGCAGTGTAGGGACGAGCTCCTATAATTCACCCCTCCACTTT; cdr3_aa: CASSVGTSSYNSPLHF
clone_size: NA; d_call: NA; v_call: TRBV5-1; j_call: TRBJ2-5; cdr3_nt: TGCGCCAGCAGCTTCGGCGACAGCCAAGAGACCCAGTACTTC; cdr3_aa: CASSFGDSQETQYF
clone_size: NA; d_call: TRBD2; v_call: TRBV18; j_call: TRBJ2-1; cdr3_nt: TGTGCCAGCTCGCGCAAAGAGCGGGAGGACGGTGAGCAGTTCTTC; cdr3_aa: CASSRKEREDGEQFF
clone_size: NA; d_call: NA; v_call: TRBV24-1; j_call: TRBJ2-3; cdr3_nt: TGTGCCACCAGTGACAGGGGTACGCAGTATTTT; cdr3_aa: CATSDRGTQYF
clone_size: NA; d_call: NA; v_call: TRBV6-1; j_call: TRBJ2-5; cdr3_nt: TGTGCCAGCAGTGAAGAAGGGCGTACCGAATTCAGGCAAGAGACCCAGTACTTC; cdr3_aa: CASSEEGRTEFRQETQYF